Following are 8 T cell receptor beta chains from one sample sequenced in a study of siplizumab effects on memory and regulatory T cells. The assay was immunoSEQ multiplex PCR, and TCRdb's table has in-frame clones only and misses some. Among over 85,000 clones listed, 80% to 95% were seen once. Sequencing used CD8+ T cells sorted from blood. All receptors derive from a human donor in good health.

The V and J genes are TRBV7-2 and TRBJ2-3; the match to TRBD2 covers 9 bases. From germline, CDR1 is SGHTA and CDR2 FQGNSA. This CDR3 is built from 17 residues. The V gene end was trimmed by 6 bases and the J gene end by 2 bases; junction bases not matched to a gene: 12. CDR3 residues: CASRGVIGGGATDTQYF. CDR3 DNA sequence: TGTGCCAGCAGGGGTGTAATCGGCGGGGGGGCCACAGATACGCAGTATTTT.

The CDR3 here is CASSVDGGTEAFF. The CDR3 DNA is TGTGCCAGCAGCGTAGATGGGGGCACTGAAGCTTTCTTT. The V and J genes are TRBV9 and TRBJ1-1, with a possible D match to TRBD1 (5 bases). The germline V and J ends were trimmed by 0 bases and 4 bases, with 7 bases remaining between them. The CDR3 is 13 amino acids. Germline V gene lookup returns CDR1 SGDLS and CDR2 YYNGEE.

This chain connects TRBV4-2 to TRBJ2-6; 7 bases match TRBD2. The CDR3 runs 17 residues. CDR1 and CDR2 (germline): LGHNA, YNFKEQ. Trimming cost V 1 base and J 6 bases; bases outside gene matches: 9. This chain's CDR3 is CASSQVFAGEEANVLTF. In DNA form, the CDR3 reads TGTGCCAGCAGCCAAGTCTTTGCGGGGGAAGAGGCCAACGTCCTGACTTTC.

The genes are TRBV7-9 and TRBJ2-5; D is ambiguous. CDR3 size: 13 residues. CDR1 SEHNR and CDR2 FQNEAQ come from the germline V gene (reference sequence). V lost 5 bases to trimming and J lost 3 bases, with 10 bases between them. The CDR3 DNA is TGTGCCAGCAGCCGTGAGTGGGAAGAGACCCAGTACTTC. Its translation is CASSREWEETQYF.

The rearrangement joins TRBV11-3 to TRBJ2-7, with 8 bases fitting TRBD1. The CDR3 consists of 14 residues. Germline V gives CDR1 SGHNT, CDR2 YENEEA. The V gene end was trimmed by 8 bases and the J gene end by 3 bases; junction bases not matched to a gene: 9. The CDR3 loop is CASFMTGEIYEQYF. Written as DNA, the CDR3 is TGTGCCAGCTTCATGACAGGGGAGATCTACGAGCAGTACTTC.

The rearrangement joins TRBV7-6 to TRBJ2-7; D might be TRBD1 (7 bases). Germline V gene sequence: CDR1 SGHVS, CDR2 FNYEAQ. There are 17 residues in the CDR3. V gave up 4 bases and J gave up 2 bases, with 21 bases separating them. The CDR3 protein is CASSSQIRGTDAYEQYF. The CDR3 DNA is TGTGCCAGCAGCTCGCAAATACGCGGGACAGACGCCTACGAGCAGTACTTC.

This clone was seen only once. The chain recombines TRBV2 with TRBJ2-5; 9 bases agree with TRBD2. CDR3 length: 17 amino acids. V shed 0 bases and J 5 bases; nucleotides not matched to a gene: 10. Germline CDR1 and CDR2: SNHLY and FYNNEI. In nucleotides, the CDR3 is TGTGCCAGCAGTGAAGCCGGAGGACTAGCGTTCGGGGAGACCCAGTACTTC. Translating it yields CASSEAGGLAFGETQYF. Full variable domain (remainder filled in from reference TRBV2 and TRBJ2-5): EPEVTQTPSHQVTQMGQEVILRCVPISNHLYFYWYRQILGQKVEFLVSFYNNEISEKSEIFDDQFSVERPDGSNFTLKIRSTKLEDSAMYFCASSEAGGLAFGETQYFGPGTRLLVL.

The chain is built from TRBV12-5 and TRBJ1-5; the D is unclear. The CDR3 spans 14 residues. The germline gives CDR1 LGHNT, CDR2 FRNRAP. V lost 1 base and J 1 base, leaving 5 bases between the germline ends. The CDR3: CASGLGVSNQPQHF. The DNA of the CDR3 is TGTGCTAGTGGTTTGGGAGTCAGCAATCAGCCCCAGCATTTT.